This T cell receptor (beta chain) was sequenced during a study of regulatory T cells in long-lasting Graves disease. Researchers made TCR beta libraries by using iRepertoire HTBI primers and running Arm-PCR on CDR3 regions. TCRdb reprocessed the multiplex PCR reads via MiXCR and lists one record per CDR3 protein. The sample shows fewer than 650,000 distinct CDR3 sequences, about 15% of them seen only once. The time point here: newly diagnosed GD, antithyroid drugs for less than 3 months. Following extraction of RNA from PBMCs, that RNA was used to make the TCR library. Losses at the gene ends were 2 bases for V and 8 bases for J; bases not matched to a gene: 7. Germline loops: CDR1 DFQATT, CDR2 SNEGSKA (reference sequence). The CDR3 is made up of 14 amino acids. This clonotype has just a few counts. The same specimen was also included in a second study, on T cells in Graves' hyperthyroidism and ophthalmopathy. That work adds: Most expanded thyroid clonotypes above 0.001 recurred in blood.

The sequenced sample was peripheral blood mononuclear cells (PBMCs), obtained at new diagnosis, from a patient treated with antithyroid drugs. The TCR comes from a woman in her twenties or thirties with Graves disease. This chain links TRBV20-1 with TRBJ2-1; TRBD2 aligns across 9 bases. The CDR3 spells CSARSASGTYEQFF. The DNA for the CDR3 is TGCAGTGCTAGATCGGCTAGCGGGACATATGAGCAGTTCTTC.